Listed below are T cell receptor beta chains from one sample, sequenced in a study of neurological immune-mediated disorders. Each CDR3 protein gets one entry after TCRdb re-called the 5' RACE reads with MiXCR. The sample lists roughly 90,000 distinct CDR3 sequences; under 4.5% were seen once. The sequenced material came from PBMCs. The receptors come from a woman aged 45-60 years with multiple sclerosis. CDR3s include the opening cysteine and the closing phenylalanine or tryptophan. Fields, in order: J gene, clone size, V gene, D gene, CDR3 DNA, CDR3 protein. A D gene is named only where the DNA matches it firmly. Some rows mark clone size as missing; the rest say once, few, many or name a class of expanded clone.

TRBJ2-5,many,TRBV5-1,.,TGCGCCAGCGGACAGCTGGGGGTGGGGGGTCAAGAGACCCAGTACTTC,CASGQLGVGGQETQYF
TRBJ2-7,many,TRBV5-1,TRBD1,TGCGCCAGCAGCTCGGGACAGGAGATCTACGAGCAGTACTTC,CASSSGQEIYEQYF
TRBJ2-1,many,TRBV5-1,TRBD2,TGCGCCAGCAGCCTGGCTAGCGGGGCCCAGGGGGAGCAGTTCTTC,CASSLASGAQGEQFF
TRBJ2-3,many,TRBV20-1,.,TGCAGTGCTGTTTCGGGGGCAATTAGCACAGATACGCAGTATTTT,CSAVSGAISTDTQYF
TRBJ2-3,many,TRBV5-1,.,TGCGCCAGCAGCTTTCTGTACCGGAACACAGATACGCAGTATTTT,CASSFLYRNTDTQYF
TRBJ1-2,few,TRBV4-3,TRBD1,TGCGCCAGCAGCCACGGACAGGGTTACACCTTC,CASSHGQGYTF
TRBJ2-7,many,TRBV6-5,TRBD1,TGTGCCAGCAGGGGGACAGATACCCACGAGCAGTACTTC,CASRGTDTHEQYF
TRBJ2-3,many,TRBV27,TRBD2,TGTGCCAGCAAACTAGCGGGGGGAGATACGCAGTATTTT,CASKLAGGDTQYF
TRBJ1-6,many,TRBV5-1,.,TGCGCCAGCAGCTTCTCAGCCTTTTCACCCCTCCACTTT,CASSFSAFSPLHF
TRBJ1-6,many,TRBV9,.,TGTGCCAGCAGCGTAAGTGAGGTTTCACCCCTCCACTTT,CASSVSEVSPLHF
TRBJ2-2,few,TRBV12-3/TRBV12-4,.,TGTGCCAGAACCCTCCACACCGGGGAGCTGTTTTTT,CARTLHTGELFF
TRBJ2-1,many,TRBV7-9,.,TGTGCCAGCAGCCCAGGGGCCTATGAGCAGTTCTTC,CASSPGAYEQFF
TRBJ2-1,many,TRBV15,TRBD2,TGTGCCACCAGCAGGGGACTAGCGGGTACCAATGAGCAGTTCTTC,CATSRGLAGTNEQFF
TRBJ1-6,.,TRBV20-1,TRBD1,TGCAGTGCTATGGACAGGGTATGGTCAACCCTCAACTTT,CSAMDRVWSTLNF
TRBJ2-7,many,TRBV20-1,.,TGCAGTGCTAGAGTACGGGGCCGTAGCTCCTACGAGCAGTACTTC,CSARVRGRSSYEQYF
TRBJ2-2,many,TRBV5-1,TRBD2,TGCGCCAGCACCTTCGGGAGGACCTCGAACACCGGGGAGCTGTTTTTT,CASTFGRTSNTGELFF
TRBJ2-7,many,TRBV5-6,.,TGTGCCAGCAGCTTGAGGGAGTACCACGAGCAGTACTTC,CASSLREYHEQYF
TRBJ2-1,many,TRBV10-3,.,TGTGCCATCAGTGAGAAGGGGCAGGCGAATGAGCAGTTCTTC,CAISEKGQANEQFF
TRBJ2-7,many,TRBV5-1,TRBD2,TGCGCCAGCAGCTTCGCAAGCCGGGACTACTCATACGAGCAGTACTTC,CASSFASRDYSYEQYF
TRBJ2-7,many,TRBV6-5,TRBD2,TGTGCCAGCACTAGCGGTCTCTACGAGCAGTACTTC,CASTSGLYEQYF
TRBJ2-5,many,TRBV7-2,TRBD2,TGTGCCAGCAGCTCCACTAGCGGGGGGGCCGGTCGGGAGACCCAGTACTTC,CASSSTSGGAGRETQYF
TRBJ2-7,many,TRBV6-5,TRBD1,TGTGCCAGCAGCTTGATCGGGACAGGGGGCTACGAGCAGTACTTC,CASSLIGTGGYEQYF
TRBJ2-2,many,TRBV29-1,.,TGCAGCGTTGAAGTTGGCAGGGTCGGAACCGGGGAGCTGTTTTTT,CSVEVGRVGTGELFF
TRBJ2-3,many,TRBV5-1,.,TGCGCCAGCAGCTCCGGGGTTTTAGATACGCAGTATTTT,CASSSGVLDTQYF
TRBJ2-4,once,TRBV5-1,TRBD2,TGCGCCAGCAGCTCCGGGACTAGCGGGGGGGCTTTAGTCGCCAAAAACATTCAGTACTTC,CASSSGTSGGALVAKNIQYF
TRBJ1-6,many,TRBV28,.,TGTGCCAGCAGTTCCGGAGGGTCGGGTTCACCCCTCCACTTT,CASSSGGSGSPLHF
TRBJ2-7,many,TRBV5-1,.,TGCGCCAGCAGCTTGGACACGGGTGGCTACGAGCAGTACTTC,CASSLDTGGYEQYF
TRBJ1-5,few,TRBV10-3,.,TGTGCCATCAGCCTGGGGCAGGGGAGCAATAAGACCCAGAATTTT,CAISLGQGSNKTQNF
TRBJ1-6,many,TRBV27,.,TGTGCCAGCCGAAGCTCCTATAATTCACCCCTCCACTTT,CASRSSYNSPLHF
TRBJ1-2,many,TRBV27,.,TGTGCCAGCAGTTTCACCCGGGACTATGGCTACACCTTC,CASSFTRDYGYTF
TRBJ1-1,many,TRBV20-1,.,TGCAGTGCTAGCGATTGGGACACTGAAGCTTTCTTT,CSASDWDTEAFF